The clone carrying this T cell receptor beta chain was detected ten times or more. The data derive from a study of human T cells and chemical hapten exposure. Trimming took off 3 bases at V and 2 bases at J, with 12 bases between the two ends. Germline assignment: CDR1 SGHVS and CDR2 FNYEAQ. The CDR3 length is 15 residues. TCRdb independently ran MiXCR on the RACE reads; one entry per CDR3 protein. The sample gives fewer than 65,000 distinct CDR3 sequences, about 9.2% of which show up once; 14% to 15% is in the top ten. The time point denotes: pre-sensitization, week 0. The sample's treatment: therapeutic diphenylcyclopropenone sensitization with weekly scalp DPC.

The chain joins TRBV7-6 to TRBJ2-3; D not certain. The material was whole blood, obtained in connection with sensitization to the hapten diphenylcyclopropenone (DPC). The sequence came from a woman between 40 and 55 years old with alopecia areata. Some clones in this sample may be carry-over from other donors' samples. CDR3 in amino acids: CASSFQPANTDTQYF. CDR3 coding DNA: TGTGCCAGCAGCTTCCAACCGGCAAACACAGATACGCAGTATTTT.